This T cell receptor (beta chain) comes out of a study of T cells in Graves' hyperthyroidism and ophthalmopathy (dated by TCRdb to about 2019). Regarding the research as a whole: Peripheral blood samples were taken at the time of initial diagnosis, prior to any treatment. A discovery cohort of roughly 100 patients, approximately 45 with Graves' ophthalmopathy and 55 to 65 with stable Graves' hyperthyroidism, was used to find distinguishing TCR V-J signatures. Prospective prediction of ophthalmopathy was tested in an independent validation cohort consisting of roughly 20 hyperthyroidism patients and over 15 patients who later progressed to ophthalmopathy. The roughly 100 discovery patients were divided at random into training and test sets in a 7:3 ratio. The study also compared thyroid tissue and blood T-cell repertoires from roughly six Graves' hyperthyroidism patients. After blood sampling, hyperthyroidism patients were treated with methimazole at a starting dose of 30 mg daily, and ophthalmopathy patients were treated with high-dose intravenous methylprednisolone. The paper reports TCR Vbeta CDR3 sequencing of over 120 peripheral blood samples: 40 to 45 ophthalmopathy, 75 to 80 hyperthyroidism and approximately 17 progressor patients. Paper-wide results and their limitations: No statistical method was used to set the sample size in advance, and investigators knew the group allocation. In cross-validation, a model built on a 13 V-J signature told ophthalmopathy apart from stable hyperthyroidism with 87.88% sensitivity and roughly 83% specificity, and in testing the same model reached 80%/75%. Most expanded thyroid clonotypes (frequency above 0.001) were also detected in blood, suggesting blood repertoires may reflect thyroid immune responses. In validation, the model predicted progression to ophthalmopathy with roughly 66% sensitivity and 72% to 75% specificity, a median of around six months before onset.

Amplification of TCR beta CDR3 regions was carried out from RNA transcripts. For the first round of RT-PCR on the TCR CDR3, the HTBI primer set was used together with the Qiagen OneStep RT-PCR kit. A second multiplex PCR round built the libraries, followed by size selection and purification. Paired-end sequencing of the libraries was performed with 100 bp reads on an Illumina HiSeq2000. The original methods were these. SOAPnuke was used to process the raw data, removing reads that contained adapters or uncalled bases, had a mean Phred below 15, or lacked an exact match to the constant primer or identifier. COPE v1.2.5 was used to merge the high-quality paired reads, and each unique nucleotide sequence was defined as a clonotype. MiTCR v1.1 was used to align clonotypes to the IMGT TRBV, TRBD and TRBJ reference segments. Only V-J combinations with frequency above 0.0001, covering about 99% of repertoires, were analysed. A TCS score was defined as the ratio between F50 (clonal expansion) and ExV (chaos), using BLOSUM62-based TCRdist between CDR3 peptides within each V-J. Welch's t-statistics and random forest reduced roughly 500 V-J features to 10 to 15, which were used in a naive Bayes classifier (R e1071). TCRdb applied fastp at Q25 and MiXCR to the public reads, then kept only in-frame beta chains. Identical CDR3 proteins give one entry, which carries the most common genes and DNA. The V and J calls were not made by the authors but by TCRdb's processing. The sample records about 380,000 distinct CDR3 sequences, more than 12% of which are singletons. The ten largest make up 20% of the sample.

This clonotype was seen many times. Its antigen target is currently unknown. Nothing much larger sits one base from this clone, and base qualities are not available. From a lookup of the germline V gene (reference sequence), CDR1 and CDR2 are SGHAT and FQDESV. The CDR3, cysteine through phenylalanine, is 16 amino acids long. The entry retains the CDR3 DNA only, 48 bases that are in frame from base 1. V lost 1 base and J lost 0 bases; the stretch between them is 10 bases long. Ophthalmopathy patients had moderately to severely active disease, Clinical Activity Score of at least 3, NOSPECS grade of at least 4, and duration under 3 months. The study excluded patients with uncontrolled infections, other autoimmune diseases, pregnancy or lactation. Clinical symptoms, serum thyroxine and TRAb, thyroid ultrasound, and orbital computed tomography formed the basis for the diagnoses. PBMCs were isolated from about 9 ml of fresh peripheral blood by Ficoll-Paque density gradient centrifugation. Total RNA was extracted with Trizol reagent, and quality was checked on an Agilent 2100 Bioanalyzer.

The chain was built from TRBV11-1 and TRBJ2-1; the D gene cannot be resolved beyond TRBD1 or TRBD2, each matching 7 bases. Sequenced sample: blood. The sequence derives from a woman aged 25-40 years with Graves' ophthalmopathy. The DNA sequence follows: TGTGCCAGCAGCTTAGTCAGGGGGGGCTCCTACAATGAGCAGTTCTTC. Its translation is CASSLVRGGSYNEQFF.